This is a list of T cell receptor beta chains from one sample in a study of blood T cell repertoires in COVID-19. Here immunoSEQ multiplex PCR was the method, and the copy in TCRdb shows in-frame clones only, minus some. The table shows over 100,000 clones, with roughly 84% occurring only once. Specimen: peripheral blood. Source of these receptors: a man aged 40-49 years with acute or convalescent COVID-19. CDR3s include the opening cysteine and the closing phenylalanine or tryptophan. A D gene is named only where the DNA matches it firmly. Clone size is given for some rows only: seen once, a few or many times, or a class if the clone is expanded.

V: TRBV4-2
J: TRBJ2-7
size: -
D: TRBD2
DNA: TGTGCCAGCAGCCCCCTGGGCGGGGGATCCTTAAGCTCCTACGAGCAGTACTTC
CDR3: CASSPLGGGSLSSYEQYF

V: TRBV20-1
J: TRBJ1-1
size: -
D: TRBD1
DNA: TGCAGTGCTAGTTACAGGGGTGCTGAAGCTTTCTTT
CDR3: CSASYRGAEAFF

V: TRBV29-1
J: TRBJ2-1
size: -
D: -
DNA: TGCAGCGCTCGACCGGCGGGTACCTCCTACAATGAGCAGTTCTTC
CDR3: CSARPAGTSYNEQFF

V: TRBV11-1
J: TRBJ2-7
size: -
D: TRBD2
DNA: TGTGCCAGCAGCTTAGGACTAGCGGGCTCCTACGAGCAGTACTTC
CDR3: CASSLGLAGSYEQYF

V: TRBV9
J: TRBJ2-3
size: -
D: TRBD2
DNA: TGTGCCAGCAGCGGACGGACTAGCGGGGGAAATACGCAGTATTTT
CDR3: CASSGRTSGGNTQYF

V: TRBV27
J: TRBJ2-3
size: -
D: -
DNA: TGTGCCAGCAGTTTAAAGTTGCGGCCTCACACAGATACGCAGTATTTT
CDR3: CASSLKLRPHTDTQYF

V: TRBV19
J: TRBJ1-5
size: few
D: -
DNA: TGTGCCAGTAGTATAGATCAGGGCAGGTGGGCGCGGCCCCAGCATTTT
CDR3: CASSIDQGRWARPQHF

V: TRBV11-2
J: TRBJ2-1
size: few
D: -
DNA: TGTGCCAGCAGGTTGGGACTCGATTCGGGGAATGAGCAGTTCTTC
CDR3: CASRLGLDSGNEQFF

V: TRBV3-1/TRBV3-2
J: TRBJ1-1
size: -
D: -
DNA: TGTGCCAGCAGCACTCCAGGGGTACGCACTGAAGCTTTCTTT
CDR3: CASSTPGVRTEAFF

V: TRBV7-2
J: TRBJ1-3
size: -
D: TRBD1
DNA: TGTGCCAGCAGCTTAATCCGGGACAGTCGAAACACCATATATTTT
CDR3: CASSLIRDSRNTIYF

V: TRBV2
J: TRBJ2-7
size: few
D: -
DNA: TGTGCCAGCAGGAGGGTAGGCGGTTCCTACGAGCAGTACTTC
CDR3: CASRRVGGSYEQYF

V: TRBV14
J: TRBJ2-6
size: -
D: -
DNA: TGTGCCAGCAGTCGACAGGGAGGAGGGGCCAACGTCCTGACTTTC
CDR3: CASSRQGGGANVLTF

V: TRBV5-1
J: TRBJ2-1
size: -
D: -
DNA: TGCGCCAGCAGCTTGGATCTGGCCTTTGACAATGAGCAGTTCTTC
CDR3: CASSLDLAFDNEQFF

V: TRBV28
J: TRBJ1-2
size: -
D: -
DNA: TGTGCCAGCAGTTTGGTAGCTAACTATGGCTACACCTTC
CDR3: CASSLVANYGYTF

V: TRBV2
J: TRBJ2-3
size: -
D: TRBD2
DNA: TGTGCCAGCAGTGGGGCTAGCGGGGGGCGCACAGATACGCAGTATTTT
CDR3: CASSGASGGRTDTQYF

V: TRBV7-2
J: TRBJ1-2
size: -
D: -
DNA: TGTGCCAGCAGCTTAGGGGGGGGCTATGGCTACACCTTC
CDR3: CASSLGGGYGYTF

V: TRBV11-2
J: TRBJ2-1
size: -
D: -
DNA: TGTGCCAGCAGCTTAGAGTCATACAATGAGCAGTTCTTC
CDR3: CASSLESYNEQFF

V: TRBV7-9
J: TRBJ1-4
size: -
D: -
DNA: TGTGCCAGCAGCCCAACAGGGAATGAAAAACTGTTTTTT
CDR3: CASSPTGNEKLFF